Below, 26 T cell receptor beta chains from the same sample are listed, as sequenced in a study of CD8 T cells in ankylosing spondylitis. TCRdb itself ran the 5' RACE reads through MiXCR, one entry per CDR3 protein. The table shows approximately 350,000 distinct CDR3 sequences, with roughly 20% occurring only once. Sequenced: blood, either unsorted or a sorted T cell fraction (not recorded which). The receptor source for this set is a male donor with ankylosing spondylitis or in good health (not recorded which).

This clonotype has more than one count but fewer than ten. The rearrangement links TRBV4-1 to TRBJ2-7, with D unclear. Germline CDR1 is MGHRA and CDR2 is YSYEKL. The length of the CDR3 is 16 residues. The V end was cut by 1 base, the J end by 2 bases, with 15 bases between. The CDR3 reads CASSQVQDVTTYEQYF. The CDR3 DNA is TGCGCCAGCAGCCAAGTCCAGGACGTCACTACCTACGAGCAGTACTTC.

DNA of the CDR3: TGTGCCAGCAGCTTCACCGGGGGGACTAGGGAGCAGTACTTC. Protein sequence: CASSFTGGTREQYF. V is TRBV11-2 and J is TRBJ2-7; 8 bases line up with TRBD2. Germline V CDR1 and CDR2: SGHAT, FQNNGV. The ends lost 3 bases at V and 7 bases at J; junction bases unmatched: 8. The CDR3 consists of 14 residues.

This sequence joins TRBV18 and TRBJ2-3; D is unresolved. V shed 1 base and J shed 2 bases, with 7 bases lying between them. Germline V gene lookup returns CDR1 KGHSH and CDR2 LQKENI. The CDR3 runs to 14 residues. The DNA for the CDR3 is TGTGCCAGCTCACCACGGGCAGACACAGATACGCAGTATTTT. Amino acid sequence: CASSPRADTDTQYF.

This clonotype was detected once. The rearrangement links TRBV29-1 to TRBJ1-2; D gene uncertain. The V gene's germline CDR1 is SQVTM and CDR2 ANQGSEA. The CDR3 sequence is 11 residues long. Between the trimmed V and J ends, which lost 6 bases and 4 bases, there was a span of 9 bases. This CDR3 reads CSVPGRYGYTF. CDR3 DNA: TGCAGCGTCCCGGGCCGCTATGGCTACACCTTC.

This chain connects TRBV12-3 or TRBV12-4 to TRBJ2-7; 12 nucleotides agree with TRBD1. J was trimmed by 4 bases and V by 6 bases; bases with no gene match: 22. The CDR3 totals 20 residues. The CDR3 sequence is CASSALFPGQGASKEYEQYF. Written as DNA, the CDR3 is TGTGCCAGCAGCGCATTGTTCCCGGGACAGGGGGCCTCCAAAGAGTACGAGCAGTACTTC.

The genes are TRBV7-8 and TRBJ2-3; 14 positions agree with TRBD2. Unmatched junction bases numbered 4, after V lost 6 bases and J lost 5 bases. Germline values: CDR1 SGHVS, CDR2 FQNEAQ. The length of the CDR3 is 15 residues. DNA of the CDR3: TGTGCCAGCAGGTCGGGGACTAGCGGGGGAGATACGCAGTATTTT. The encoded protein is CASRSGTSGGDTQYF.

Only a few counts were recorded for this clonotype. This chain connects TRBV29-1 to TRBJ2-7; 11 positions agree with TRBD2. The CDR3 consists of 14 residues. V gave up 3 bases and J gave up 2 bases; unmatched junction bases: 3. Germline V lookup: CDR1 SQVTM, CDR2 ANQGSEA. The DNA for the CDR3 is TGCAGCGTTGAGGGGACTAGCGGAACCTACGAGCAGTACTTC. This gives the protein CSVEGTSGTYEQYF.

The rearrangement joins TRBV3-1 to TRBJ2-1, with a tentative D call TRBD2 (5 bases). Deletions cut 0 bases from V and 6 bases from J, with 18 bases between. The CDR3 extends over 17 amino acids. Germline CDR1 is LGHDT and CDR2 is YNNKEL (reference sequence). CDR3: CASSQEQRVVVVNEQFF. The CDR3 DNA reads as TGTGCCAGCAGCCAAGAACAGAGGGTGGTGGTGGTCAATGAGCAGTTCTTC.

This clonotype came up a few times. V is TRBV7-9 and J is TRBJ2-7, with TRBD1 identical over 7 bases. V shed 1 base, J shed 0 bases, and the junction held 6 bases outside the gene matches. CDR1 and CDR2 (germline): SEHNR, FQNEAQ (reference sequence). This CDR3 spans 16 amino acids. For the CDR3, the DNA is TGTGCCAGCAGCTTAGAAGTGGGGGACAGCTCCTACGAGCAGTACTTC. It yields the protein CASSLEVGDSSYEQYF.

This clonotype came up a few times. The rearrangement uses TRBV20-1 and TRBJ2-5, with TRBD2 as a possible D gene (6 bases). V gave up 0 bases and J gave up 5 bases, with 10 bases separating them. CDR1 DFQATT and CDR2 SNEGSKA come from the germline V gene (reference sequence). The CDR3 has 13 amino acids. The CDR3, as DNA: TGCAGTGCTAGAGACCTAGCGATCGAGACCCAGTACTTC. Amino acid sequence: CSARDLAIETQYF.

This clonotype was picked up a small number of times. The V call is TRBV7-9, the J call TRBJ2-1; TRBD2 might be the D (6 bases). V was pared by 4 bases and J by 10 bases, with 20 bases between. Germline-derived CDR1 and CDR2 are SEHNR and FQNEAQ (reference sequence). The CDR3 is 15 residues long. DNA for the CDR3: TGTGCCAGCAGCTCCGACACGGAGGGATATAAGGAGCAGTTCTTC. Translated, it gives CASSSDTEGYKEQFF.

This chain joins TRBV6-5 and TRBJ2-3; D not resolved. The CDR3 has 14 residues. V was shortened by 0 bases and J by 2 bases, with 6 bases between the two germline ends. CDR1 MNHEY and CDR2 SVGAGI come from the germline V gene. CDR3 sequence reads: CASSYSGYTDTQYF. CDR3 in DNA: TGTGCCAGCAGTTACTCGGGGTACACAGATACGCAGTATTTT.

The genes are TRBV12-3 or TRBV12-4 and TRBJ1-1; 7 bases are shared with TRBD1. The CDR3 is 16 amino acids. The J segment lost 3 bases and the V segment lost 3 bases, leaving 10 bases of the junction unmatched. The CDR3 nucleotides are TGTGCCAGCAGTTTGGGAGGGGGCGATTTTGACACTGAAGCTTTCTTT. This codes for CASSLGGGDFDTEAFF.

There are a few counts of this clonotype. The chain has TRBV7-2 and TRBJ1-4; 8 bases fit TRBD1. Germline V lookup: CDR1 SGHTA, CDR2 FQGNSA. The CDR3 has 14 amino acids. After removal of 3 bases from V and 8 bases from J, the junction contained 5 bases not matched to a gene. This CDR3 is CASSFDRGSEKLFF. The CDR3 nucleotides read TGTGCCAGCAGCTTCGACAGGGGAAGCGAAAAACTGTTTTTT.

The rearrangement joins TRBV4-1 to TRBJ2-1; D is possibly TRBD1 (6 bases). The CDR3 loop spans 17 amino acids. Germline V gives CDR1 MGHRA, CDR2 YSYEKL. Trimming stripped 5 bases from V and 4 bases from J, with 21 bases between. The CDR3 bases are TGCGCCAGCAGCTCAACTCCCTGGCAGGGGATGTACAATGAGCAGTTCTTC. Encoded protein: CASSSTPWQGMYNEQFF.

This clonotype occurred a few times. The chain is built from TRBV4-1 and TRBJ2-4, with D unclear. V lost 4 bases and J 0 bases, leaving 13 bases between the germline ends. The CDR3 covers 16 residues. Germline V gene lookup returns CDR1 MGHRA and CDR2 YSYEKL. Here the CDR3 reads CASSLGPPLAKNIQYF. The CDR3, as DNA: TGCGCCAGCAGCCTTGGCCCGCCTTTAGCCAAAAACATTCAGTACTTC.

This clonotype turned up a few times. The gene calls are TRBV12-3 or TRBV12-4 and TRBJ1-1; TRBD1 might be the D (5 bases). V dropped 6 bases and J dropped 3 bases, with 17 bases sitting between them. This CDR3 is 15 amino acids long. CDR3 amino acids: CASSGRGGWDTEAFF. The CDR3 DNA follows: TGTGCCAGCAGCGGAAGGGGCGGGTGGGACACTGAAGCTTTCTTT.

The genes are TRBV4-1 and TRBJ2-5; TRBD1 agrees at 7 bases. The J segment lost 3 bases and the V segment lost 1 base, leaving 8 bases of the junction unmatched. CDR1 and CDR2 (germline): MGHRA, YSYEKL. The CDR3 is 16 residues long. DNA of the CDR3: TGCGCCAGCAGCCAAGCCCCGGGACAGTTAGAAGAGACCCAGTACTTC. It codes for CASSQAPGQLEETQYF.

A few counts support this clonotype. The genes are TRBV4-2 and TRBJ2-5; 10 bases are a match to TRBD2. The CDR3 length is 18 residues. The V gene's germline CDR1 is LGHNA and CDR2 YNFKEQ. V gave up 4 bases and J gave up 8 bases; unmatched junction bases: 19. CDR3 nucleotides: TGTGCCAGCAGCCCGGAACTAGCGGGGATCGGAGGGGGGGATACCCAGTACTTC. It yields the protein CASSPELAGIGGGDTQYF.

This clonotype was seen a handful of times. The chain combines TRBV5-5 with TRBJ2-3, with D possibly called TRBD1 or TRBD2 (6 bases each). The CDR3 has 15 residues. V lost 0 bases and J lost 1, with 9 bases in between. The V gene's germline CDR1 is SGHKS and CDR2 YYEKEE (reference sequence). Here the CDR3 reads CASSLERGRTDTQYF. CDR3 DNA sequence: TGTGCCAGCAGCTTGGAACGGGGGCGCACAGATACGCAGTATTTT.

In nucleotides, the CDR3 is TGCGCCAGCAGCCAGGACAGAGGGGCAGCGCAGTATTTT. Protein sequence: CASSQDRGAAQYF. The chain couples TRBV4-1 to TRBJ2-3; the D gene is possibly TRBD1 (6 bases). The CDR3 spans 13 residues. CDR1 is MGHRA, CDR2 YSYEKL, per germline. V lost 3 bases and J 10 bases, leaving 14 bases between the germline ends.

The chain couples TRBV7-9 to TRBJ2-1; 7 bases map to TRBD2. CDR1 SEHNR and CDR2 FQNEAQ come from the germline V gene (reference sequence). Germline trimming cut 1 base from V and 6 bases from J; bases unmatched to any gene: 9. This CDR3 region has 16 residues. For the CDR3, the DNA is TGTGCCAGCAGCTTAGTCCTCGGGGGGAAAGGCAATGAGCAGTTCTTC. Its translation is CASSLVLGGKGNEQFF.

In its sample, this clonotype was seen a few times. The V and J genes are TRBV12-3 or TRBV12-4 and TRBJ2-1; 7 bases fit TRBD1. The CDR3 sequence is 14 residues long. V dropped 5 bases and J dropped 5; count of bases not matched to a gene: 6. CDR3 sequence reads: CASSQQGYHNEQFF. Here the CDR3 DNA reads TGTGCCAGCAGTCAACAGGGGTACCACAATGAGCAGTTCTTC.

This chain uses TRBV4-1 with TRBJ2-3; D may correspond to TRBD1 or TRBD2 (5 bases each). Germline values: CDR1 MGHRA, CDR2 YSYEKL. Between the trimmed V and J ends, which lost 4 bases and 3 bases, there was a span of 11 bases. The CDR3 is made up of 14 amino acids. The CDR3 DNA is TGCGCCAGCAGCCTGGGACGTCTAACAGATACGCAGTATTTT. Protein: CASSLGRLTDTQYF.

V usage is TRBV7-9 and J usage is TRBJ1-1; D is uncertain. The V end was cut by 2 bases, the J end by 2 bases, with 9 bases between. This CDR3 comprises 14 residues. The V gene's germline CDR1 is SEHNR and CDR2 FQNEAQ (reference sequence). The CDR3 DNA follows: TGTGCCAGCAGCTTATTACAGAGCAACACTGAAGCTTTCTTT. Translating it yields CASSLLQSNTEAFF.

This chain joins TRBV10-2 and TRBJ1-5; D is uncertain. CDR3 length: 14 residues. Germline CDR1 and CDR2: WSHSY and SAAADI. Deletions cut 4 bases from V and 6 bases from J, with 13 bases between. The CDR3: CASSAGQTGQPQHF. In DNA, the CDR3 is TGCGCCAGCAGTGCAGGTCAGACGGGTCAGCCCCAGCATTTT.